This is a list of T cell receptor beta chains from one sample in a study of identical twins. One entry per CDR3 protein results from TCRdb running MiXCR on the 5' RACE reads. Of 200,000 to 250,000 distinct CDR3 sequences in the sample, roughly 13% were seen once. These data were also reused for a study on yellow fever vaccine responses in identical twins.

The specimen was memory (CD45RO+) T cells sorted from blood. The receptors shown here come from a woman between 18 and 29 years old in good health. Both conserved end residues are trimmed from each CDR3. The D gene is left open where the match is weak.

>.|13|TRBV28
ASSGDFPNTGELF
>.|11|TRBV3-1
ASSQTIRVEQY
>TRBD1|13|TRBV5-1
ASSAGQGYTDTQY
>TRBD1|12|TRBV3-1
ASSLRQGRETQY
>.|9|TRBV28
ASRGEETQY
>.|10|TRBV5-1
ASSPGRDEQY
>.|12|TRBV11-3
ASSQGPSAGELF
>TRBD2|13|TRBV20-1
SARIAGVGSNEQF
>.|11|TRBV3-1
ASSQRQDNEQF
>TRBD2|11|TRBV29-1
SARGLAGETQY
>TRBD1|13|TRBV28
ASSFVGQDGNIQY
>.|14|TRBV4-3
ASSQDPTDAYNEQF
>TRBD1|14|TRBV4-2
ASSQAGGLSGNTIY
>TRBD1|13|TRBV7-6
ASSLKGQGTGELF
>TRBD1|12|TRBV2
ASPPPRGLETQY
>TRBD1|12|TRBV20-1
SATGTALNTEAF
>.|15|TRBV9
ASSSSRRSSSTDTQY
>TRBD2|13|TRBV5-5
ASSLTSGAYNEQF
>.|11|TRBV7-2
ASSGQVTYEQY
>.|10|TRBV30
ACQGRSGTQY
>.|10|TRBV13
ASSIRNYGYT
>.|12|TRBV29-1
SIEAGQGAFGQF
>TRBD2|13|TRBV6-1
ASSVTSGRLNEQF
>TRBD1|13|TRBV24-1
ATSDSGQGSDTQY
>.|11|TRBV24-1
ASTQGVAGELF
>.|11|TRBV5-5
ASSLLGSREQF
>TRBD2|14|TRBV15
ATSREAGGPGGELF